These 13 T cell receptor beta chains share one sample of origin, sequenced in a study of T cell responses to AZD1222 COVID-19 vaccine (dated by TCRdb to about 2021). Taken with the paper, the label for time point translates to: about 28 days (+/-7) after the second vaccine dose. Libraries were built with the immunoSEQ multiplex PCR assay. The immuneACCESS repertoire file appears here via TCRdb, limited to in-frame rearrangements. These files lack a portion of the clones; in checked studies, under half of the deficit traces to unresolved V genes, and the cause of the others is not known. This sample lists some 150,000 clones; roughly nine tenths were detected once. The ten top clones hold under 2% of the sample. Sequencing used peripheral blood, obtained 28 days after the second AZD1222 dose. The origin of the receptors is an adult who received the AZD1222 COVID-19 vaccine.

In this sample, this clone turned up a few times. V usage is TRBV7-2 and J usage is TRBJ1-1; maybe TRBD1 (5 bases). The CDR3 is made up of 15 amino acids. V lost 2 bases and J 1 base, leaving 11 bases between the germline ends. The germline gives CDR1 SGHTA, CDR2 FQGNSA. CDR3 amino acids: CASSLSITGNTEAFF. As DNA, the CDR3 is TGTGCCAGCAGCTTATCCATTACAGGGAACACTGAAGCTTTCTTT.

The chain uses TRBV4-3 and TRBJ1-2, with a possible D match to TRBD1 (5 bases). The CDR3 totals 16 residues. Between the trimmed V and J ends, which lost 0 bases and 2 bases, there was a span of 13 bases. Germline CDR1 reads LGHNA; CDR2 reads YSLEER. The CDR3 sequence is CASSQDAAGKNYGYTF. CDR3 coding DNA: TGCGCCAGCAGCCAAGATGCGGCAGGGAAGAACTATGGCTACACCTTC.

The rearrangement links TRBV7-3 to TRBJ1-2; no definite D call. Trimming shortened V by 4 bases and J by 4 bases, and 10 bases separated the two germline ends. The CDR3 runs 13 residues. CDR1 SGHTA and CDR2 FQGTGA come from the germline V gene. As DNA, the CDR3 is TGTGCCAGCAGCTCAGGCCCTAGCTATGGCTACACCTTC. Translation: CASSSGPSYGYTF.

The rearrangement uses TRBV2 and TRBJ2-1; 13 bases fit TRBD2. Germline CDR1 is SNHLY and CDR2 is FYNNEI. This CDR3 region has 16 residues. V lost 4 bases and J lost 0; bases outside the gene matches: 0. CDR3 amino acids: CASSGLAGGSYNEQFF. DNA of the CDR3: TGTGCCAGCAGTGGACTAGCGGGAGGCTCCTACAATGAGCAGTTCTTC.

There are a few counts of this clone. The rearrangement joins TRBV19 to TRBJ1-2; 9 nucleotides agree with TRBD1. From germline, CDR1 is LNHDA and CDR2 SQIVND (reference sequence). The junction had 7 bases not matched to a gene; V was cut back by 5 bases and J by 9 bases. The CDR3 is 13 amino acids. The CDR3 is CASSATGGWSYTF. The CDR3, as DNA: TGTGCCAGTAGTGCTACAGGGGGCTGGAGCTACACCTTC.

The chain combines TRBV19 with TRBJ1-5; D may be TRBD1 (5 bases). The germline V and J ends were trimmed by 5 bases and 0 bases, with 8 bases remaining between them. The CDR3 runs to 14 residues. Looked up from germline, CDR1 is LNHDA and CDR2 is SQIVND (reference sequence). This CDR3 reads CASSQGYSNQPQHF. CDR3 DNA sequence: TGTGCCAGTAGTCAGGGATATAGCAATCAGCCCCAGCATTTT.

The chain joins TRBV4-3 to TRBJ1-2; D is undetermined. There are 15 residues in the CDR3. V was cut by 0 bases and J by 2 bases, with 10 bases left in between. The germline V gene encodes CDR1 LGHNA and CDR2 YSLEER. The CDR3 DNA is TGCGCCAGCAGCCAAGAAGCTATAGGGAACTATGGCTACACCTTC. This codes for CASSQEAIGNYGYTF.

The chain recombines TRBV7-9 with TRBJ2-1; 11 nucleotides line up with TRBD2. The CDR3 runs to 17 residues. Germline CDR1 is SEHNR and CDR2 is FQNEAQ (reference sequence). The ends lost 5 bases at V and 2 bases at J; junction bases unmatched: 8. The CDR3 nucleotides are TGTGCCAGCAGCCCGCAAATACTAGCGGGAGCCTACAATGAGCAGTTCTTC. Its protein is CASSPQILAGAYNEQFF.

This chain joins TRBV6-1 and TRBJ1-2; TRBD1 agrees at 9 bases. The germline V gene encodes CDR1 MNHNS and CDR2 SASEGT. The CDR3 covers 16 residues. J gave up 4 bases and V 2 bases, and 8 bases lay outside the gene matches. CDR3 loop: CASSETQQGATYGYTF. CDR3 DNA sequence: TGTGCCAGCAGTGAAACCCAACAGGGGGCAACCTATGGCTACACCTTC.

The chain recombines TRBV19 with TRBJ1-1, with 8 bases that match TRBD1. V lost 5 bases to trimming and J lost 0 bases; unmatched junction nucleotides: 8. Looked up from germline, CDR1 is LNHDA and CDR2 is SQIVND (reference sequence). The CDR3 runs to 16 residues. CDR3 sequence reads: CASSDPGTGLNTEAFF. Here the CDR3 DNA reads TGTGCCAGTAGTGATCCCGGGACAGGCCTGAACACTGAAGCTTTCTTT.

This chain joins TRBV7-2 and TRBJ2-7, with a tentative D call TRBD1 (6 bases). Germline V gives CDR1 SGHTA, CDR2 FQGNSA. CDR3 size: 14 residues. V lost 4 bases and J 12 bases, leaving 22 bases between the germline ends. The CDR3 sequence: CASSSHRDTLMPYF. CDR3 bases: TGTGCCAGCAGCTCCCATCGGGACACCCTAATGCCGTACTTC.

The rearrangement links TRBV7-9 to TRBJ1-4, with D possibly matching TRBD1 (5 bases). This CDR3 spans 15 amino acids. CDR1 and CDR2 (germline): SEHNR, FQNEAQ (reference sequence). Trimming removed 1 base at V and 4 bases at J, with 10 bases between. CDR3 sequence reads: CASSLGQSINEKLFF. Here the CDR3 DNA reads TGTGCCAGCAGCTTAGGACAGTCCATTAATGAAAAACTGTTTTTT. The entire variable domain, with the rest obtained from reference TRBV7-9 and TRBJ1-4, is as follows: DTGVSQNPRHKITKRGQNVTFRCDPISEHNRLYWYRQTLGQGPEFLTYFQNEAQLEKSRLLSDRFSAERPKGSFSTLEIQRTEQGDSAMYLCASSLGQSINEKLFFGSGTQLSVL.

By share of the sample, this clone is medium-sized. The CDR3 is CASSQSRSGRANYEQYF. CDR3 coding DNA: TGCGCCAGCAGTCAATCCCGCAGCGGGAGGGCCAACTACGAGCAGTACTTC. This chain links TRBV23-1 with TRBJ2-7, with TRBD2 identical over 10 bases. TRBV23-1 belongs to the ORF category, with a function that is uncertain. CDR3 length: 17 residues. V dropped 0 bases and J dropped 3; count of bases not matched to a gene: 8.